This TCR beta chain was sequenced in a study of cytomegalovirus exposure and HLA in healthy donors. Note on this clone: Its antigen remains unidentified.

The germline CDR1 and CDR2 sequences are SGHNT and YYREEE (reference sequence). This CDR3 is 14 amino acids long. After removal of 0 bases from V and 6 bases from J, the junction contained 4 bases not matched to a gene. Whole-study findings and limits: Exclusion applied to some V segments, including TRBV6-2 and TRBV6-3, as they were indistinguishable. Association of a missense DCLRE1C variant with TCR beta V- and J-gene trimming was reported in a later analysis. Roughly uniform sequencing depth across donors was assumed, possibly incorrectly. Apparent HLA restriction characterized most CMV-associated TCR beta chains in a later analysis.

The PCR was carried out with 60 Vbeta primers and 13 Jbeta primers. Using immunoSEQ multiplex PCR, the repertoire was profiled, and TCRdb retains in-frame clones only, with some absent. The table has approximately 150,000 clones, just under 80% seen once; the top ten hold over 0.95%. V is TRBV5-4 and J is TRBJ2-7; TRBD2 agrees at 9 bases. Sequencing was carried out using PBMCs. This TCR was sampled from a woman aged 45-65 years in good health and CMV-seronegative. The CDR3 region is CASSLAGTSPEQYF. The CDR3 nucleotides are TGTGCCAGCAGCTTGGCCGGGACTAGCCCCGAGCAGTACTTC.